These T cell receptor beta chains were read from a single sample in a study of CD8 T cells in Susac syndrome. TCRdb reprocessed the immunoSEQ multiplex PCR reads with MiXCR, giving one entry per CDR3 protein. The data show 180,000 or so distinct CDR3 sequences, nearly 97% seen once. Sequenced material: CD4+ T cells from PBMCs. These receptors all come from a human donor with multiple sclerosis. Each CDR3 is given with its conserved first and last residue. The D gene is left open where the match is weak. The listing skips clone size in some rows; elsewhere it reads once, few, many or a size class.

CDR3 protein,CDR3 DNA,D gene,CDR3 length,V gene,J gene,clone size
CSARPDVYEQYF,TGCAGTGCTAGACCAGACGTGTACGAGCAGTACTTC,NA,12,TRBV20-1,TRBJ2-7,NA
CASTYDWNAYEQYF,TGTGCCAGCACGTATGACTGGAACGCCTACGAGCAGTACTTC,NA,14,TRBV27,TRBJ2-7,NA
CSVGTGTGIQYF,TGCAGCGTTGGAACCGGGACCGGCATTCAGTACTTC,NA,12,TRBV29-1,TRBJ2-4,NA
CAALRQGDQPQHF,TGTGCCGCGCTTCGACAGGGAGATCAGCCCCAGCATTTT,TRBD1,13,TRBV9,TRBJ1-5,NA
CSFDSGQGAGYTF,TGCAGCTTTGACTCAGGACAGGGGGCTGGCTACACCTTC,TRBD1,13,TRBV29-1,TRBJ1-2,NA
CSARVSGLAGQETQYF,TGCAGTGCTAGAGTTTCCGGACTAGCGGGTCAAGAGACCCAGTACTTC,TRBD2,16,TRBV20-1,TRBJ2-5,NA
CSVVSGGAYNEQFF,TGCAGCGTTGTTTCGGGGGGAGCTTACAATGAGCAGTTCTTC,TRBD2,14,TRBV29-1,TRBJ2-1,NA
CASSIDTNYGYTF,TGTGCCAGTAGTATAGACACTAACTATGGCTACACCTTC,NA,13,TRBV19,TRBJ1-2,NA
CASSSTTGQAKNIQYF,TGTGCCAGCAGCTCGACCACGGGACAAGCCAAAAACATTCAGTACTTC,NA,16,TRBV7-2,TRBJ2-4,NA
CASSLTGPQETQYF,TGTGCCAGCAGTTTAACAGGGCCTCAAGAGACCCAGTACTTC,NA,14,TRBV12-3/TRBV12-4,TRBJ2-5,NA
CSVRGTSTDTQYF,TGCAGTGTAAGGGGGACTAGCACAGATACGCAGTATTTT,NA,13,TRBV20-1,TRBJ2-3,NA
CASSQDPGTYNEQFF,TGTGCCAGCAGCCAAGATCCGGGAACGTACAATGAGCAGTTCTTC,NA,15,TRBV3-1,TRBJ2-1,NA
CASSLDLGQPQHF,TGTGCCAGCAGCTTAGATCTGGGTCAGCCCCAGCATTTT,NA,13,TRBV7-6,TRBJ1-5,NA
CASSLVTGGRYEQYF,TGTGCCAGCAGCTTAGTTACAGGGGGTCGCTACGAGCAGTACTTC,TRBD1,15,TRBV7-9,TRBJ2-7,NA
CSVEGGNEQFF,TGCAGCGTTGAAGGTGGTAACGAGCAGTTCTTC,NA,11,TRBV29-1,TRBJ2-1,few
CASSLALAGGANTGELFF,TGTGCCAGCAGCTTAGCTCTAGCGGGTGGAGCGAACACCGGGGAGCTGTTTTTT,TRBD2,18,TRBV7-2,TRBJ2-2,NA
CASSPEQRSGANVLTF,TGTGCCAGCAGCCCAGAACAGAGATCTGGGGCCAACGTCCTGACTTTC,NA,16,TRBV5-6,TRBJ2-6,NA
CASSEERTDRFGYGYTF,TGCGCCAGCAGCGAAGAGCGGACAGATAGATTCGGCTATGGCTACACCTTC,NA,17,TRBV4-1,TRBJ1-2,NA
CASSPSIQGDTDTQYF,TGTGCCAGCAGCCCTTCCATCCAGGGGGACACAGATACGCAGTATTTT,TRBD1,16,TRBV27,TRBJ2-3,once
CASSYSIKGLAGQKYNEQFF,TGTGCCAGCAGTTACTCGATAAAGGGACTAGCGGGGCAAAAATACAATGAGCAGTTCTTC,TRBD2,20,TRBV6-2/TRBV6-3,TRBJ2-1,NA
CSVGYGYTF,TGCAGCGTTGGATATGGCTACACCTTC,NA,9,TRBV29-1,TRBJ1-2,once
CASSHARLGQFF,TGTGCCAGCAGCCACGCACGATTAGGGCAGTTCTTC,NA,12,TRBV11-3,TRBJ2-1,NA
CASSQFTSGGVTSSYEQYF,TGTGCCAGCAGCCAATTTACTAGCGGGGGGGTGACCAGCTCCTACGAGCAGTACTTC,TRBD2,19,TRBV3-1,TRBJ2-7,NA
CASSVAVGTSGAYNEQFF,TGTGCCAGCAGCGTAGCCGTGGGGACTAGCGGGGCCTACAATGAGCAGTTCTTC,TRBD2,18,TRBV9,TRBJ2-1,NA
CAWNLKAGTEAFF,TGTGCCTGGAACCTCAAGGCGGGCACTGAAGCTTTCTTT,NA,13,TRBV30,TRBJ1-1,NA
CASSPLTLERGGYTF,TGTGCCAGCTCACCACTAACCCTAGAACGGGGTGGCTACACCTTC,NA,15,TRBV18,TRBJ1-2,NA
CASSIIPLAGGYTF,TGTGCCAGTAGTATTATACCCCTCGCGGGGGGCTACACCTTC,NA,14,TRBV19,TRBJ1-2,NA
CASSPRKRGGQETQYF,TGTGCCAGCAGCCCCCGGAAGCGGGGGGGCCAAGAGACCCAGTACTTC,TRBD2,16,TRBV28,TRBJ2-5,NA
CSVVAVVGATQYF,TGCAGCGTTGTGGCCGTGGTCGGAGCGACCCAGTACTTC,NA,13,TRBV29-1,TRBJ2-5,NA
CSARETAGIDTQYF,TGCAGTGCTAGAGAAACGGCGGGGATAGATACGCAGTATTTT,NA,14,TRBV20-1,TRBJ2-3,once
CASSQFQGIEAFF,TGTGCCAGCAGCCAATTCCAGGGAATCGAAGCTTTCTTT,NA,13,TRBV3-1,TRBJ1-1,NA
CASSSAGTGVTEAFF,TGTGCCAGCAGTTCCGCCGGGACAGGGGTCACTGAAGCTTTCTTT,TRBD1,15,TRBV12-3/TRBV12-4,TRBJ1-1,once
CSARGSGNTIYF,TGCAGCGCCCGGGGGTCTGGAAACACCATATATTTT,NA,12,TRBV29-1,TRBJ1-3,NA
CATSDPQQGDTEAFF,TGTGCCACCAGTGATCCGCAACAGGGGGACACTGAAGCTTTCTTT,TRBD1,15,TRBV24-1,TRBJ1-1,NA
CASRKVVTGELFF,TGTGCCAGCAGAAAAGTAGTTACCGGGGAGCTGTTTTTT,NA,13,TRBV12-3/TRBV12-4,TRBJ2-2,NA
CASSSGTGDNEQFF,TGTGCCAGCAGTTCCGGGACAGGGGACAATGAGCAGTTCTTC,TRBD1,14,TRBV6-2/TRBV6-3,TRBJ2-1,NA
CASSQDWAGNQPQHF,TGCGCCAGCAGCCAAGATTGGGCAGGTAATCAGCCCCAGCATTTT,NA,15,TRBV4-3,TRBJ1-5,few
CASSEALAGFYNEQFF,TGTGCCAGCAGTGAAGCGCTAGCGGGGTTCTACAATGAGCAGTTCTTC,TRBD2,16,TRBV6-1,TRBJ2-1,NA
CSAQASYGYTF,TGCAGCGCCCAGGCTTCCTATGGCTACACCTTC,NA,11,TRBV29-1,TRBJ1-2,NA
CASSEYRGTDTQYF,TGTGCCAGCAGTGAATACCGGGGAACAGATACGCAGTATTTT,NA,14,TRBV12-3/TRBV12-4,TRBJ2-3,NA
CASRMRGHNEQFF,TGTGCCAGTCGAATGAGGGGACACAATGAGCAGTTCTTC,NA,13,TRBV3-1,TRBJ2-1,NA
CSVEGESATATDTQYF,TGCAGCGTTGAAGGGGAGAGCGCGACCGCCACAGATACGCAGTATTTT,NA,16,TRBV29-1,TRBJ2-3,NA
CASSPYINYGYTF,TGTGCCAGCAGCCCGTATATAAACTATGGCTACACCTTC,NA,13,TRBV7-2,TRBJ1-2,NA
CASSPGLAGAPQTQYF,TGTGCCAGCAGTCCCGGACTAGCGGGGGCCCCACAGACCCAGTACTTC,TRBD2,16,TRBV27,TRBJ2-5,once